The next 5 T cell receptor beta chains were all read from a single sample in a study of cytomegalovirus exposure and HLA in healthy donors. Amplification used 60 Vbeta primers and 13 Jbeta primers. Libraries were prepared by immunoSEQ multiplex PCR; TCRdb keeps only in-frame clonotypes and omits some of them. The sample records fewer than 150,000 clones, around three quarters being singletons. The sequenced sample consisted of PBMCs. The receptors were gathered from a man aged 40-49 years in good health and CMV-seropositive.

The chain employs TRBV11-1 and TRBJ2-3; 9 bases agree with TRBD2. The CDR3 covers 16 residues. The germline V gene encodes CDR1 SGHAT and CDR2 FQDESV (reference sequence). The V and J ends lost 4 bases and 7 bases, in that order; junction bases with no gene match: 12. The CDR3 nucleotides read TGTGCCAGCAGCTCCCGGTGGCGGGAGGGCCGGTATACGCAGTATTTT. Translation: CASSSRWREGRYTQYF.

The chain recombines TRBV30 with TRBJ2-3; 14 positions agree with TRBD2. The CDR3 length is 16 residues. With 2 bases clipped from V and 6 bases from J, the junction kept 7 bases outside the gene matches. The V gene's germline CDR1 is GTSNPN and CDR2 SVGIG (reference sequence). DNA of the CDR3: TGTGCCTGGAGTATAGGGACTAGCGGGAGAGGGGATACGCAGTATTTT. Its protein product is CAWSIGTSGRGDTQYF.

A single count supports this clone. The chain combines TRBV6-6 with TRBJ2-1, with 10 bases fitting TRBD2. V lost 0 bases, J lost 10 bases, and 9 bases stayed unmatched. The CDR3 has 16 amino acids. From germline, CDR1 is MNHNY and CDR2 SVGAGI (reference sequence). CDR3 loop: CASSYSKLAGDKEQFF. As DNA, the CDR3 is TGTGCCAGCAGTTACTCGAAGCTAGCGGGAGATAAGGAGCAGTTCTTC.

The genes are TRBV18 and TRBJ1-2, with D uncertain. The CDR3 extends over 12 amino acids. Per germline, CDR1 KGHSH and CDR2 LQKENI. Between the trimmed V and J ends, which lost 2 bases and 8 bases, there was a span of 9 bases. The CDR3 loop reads CASSPGGRGYTF. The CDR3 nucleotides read TGTGCCAGCTCACCAGGAGGGCGCGGCTACACCTTC.

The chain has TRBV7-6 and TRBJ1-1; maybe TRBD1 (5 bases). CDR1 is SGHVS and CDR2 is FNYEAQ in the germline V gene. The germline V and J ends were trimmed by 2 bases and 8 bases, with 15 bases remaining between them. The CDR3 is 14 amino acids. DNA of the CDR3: TGTGCCAGCAGCTTATCGGCAGTTAAGGGGGAAGCTTTCTTT. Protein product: CASSLSAVKGEAFF.